Following are 7 T cell receptor beta chains from one sample sequenced in a study of blood T cell repertoires in COVID-19. TCRdb's copy holds only in-frame clones and misses some; the assay was immunoSEQ multiplex PCR. The sample carries 200,000 to 300,000 clones, roughly nine tenths recorded once. Sequencing used peripheral blood. The receptors here all came from a man aged 18 to 30 with active or convalescent COVID-19.

V gene TRBV5-1 combines with J gene TRBJ1-5, with D possibly matching TRBD1 (6 bases). The CDR3 has 14 amino acids. Germline CDR1 is SGHRS and CDR2 is YFSETQ. Between the trimmed V and J ends, which lost 3 bases and 5 bases, there was a span of 12 bases. CDR3 sequence reads: CASSSMGADQPQHF. The CDR3 region has the DNA TGCGCCAGCAGCTCAATGGGGGCCGATCAGCCCCAGCATTTT. The full variable domain, its missing parts supplied by reference TRBV5-1 and TRBJ1-5, is KAGVTQTPRYLIKTRGQQVTLSCSPISGHRSVSWYQQTPGQGLQFLFEYFSETQRNKGNFPGRFSGRQFSNSRSEMNVSTLELGDSALYLCASSSMGADQPQHFGDGTRLSIL.

CDR3: CASSLAGEGYGYTF. The CDR3 DNA sequence: TGCGCCAGCAGCTTGGCCGGGGAGGGCTATGGCTACACCTTC. This chain joins TRBV5-1 and TRBJ1-2; D call uncertain. V gave up 0 bases and J gave up 4 bases, with 10 bases separating them. This CDR3 comprises 14 residues. Germline V gene lookup returns CDR1 SGHRS and CDR2 YFSETQ.

This rearrangement joins TRBV5-1 to TRBJ1-2; TRBD1 might be the D (6 bases). CDR1 is SGHRS, CDR2 YFSETQ, per germline. The CDR3 covers 13 residues. Trimming removed 5 bases from V and 3 bases from J, with 11 bases in between. The DNA for the CDR3 is TGCGCCAGCAGTCGGACAGATCACTATGGCTACACCTTC. This encodes CASSRTDHYGYTF. Filled out from reference TRBV5-1 and TRBJ1-2, the complete variable domain reads KAGVTQTPRYLIKTRGQQVTLSCSPISGHRSVSWYQQTPGQGLQFLFEYFSETQRNKGNFPGRFSGRQFSNSRSEMNVSTLELGDSALYLCASSRTDHYGYTFGSGTRLTVV.

The chain has TRBV28 and TRBJ1-1; TRBD1 is a possible D gene (6 bases). Germline V gene lookup returns CDR1 MDHEN and CDR2 SYDVKM. The V end lost 5 bases, the J end lost 4 bases, and 23 bases lay between the germline ends. This CDR3 region has 17 residues. The CDR3 DNA follows: TGTGCCAGCAGTCCCCCGGGATTTCGTTCAGGGGCCACTGAAGCTTTCTTT. Its translation is CASSPPGFRSGATEAFF.

The J gene is TRBJ2-1, the V gene TRBV24-1; D remains ambiguous. Germline CDR1 KGHDR, CDR2 SFDVKD. The CDR3 extends over 13 amino acids. Trimming took 3 bases from V and 4 from J, leaving 6 bases between them. The CDR3 loop reads CATSDKTYNEQFF. The CDR3 nucleotides are TGTGCCACCAGTGATAAAACTTACAATGAGCAGTTCTTC.

The chain has TRBV18 and TRBJ1-3, with 10 bases matching TRBD1. The CDR3 spans 16 residues. The V and J ends lost 1 base and 2 bases, in that order; junction bases with no gene match: 2. In germline, CDR1 is KGHSH, CDR2 LQKENI. The CDR3 DNA is TGTGCCAGCTCACCACTGGGGACAGGGGCTGGAAACACCATATATTTT. Translating it yields CASSPLGTGAGNTIYF.

This clone was found once. The chain links TRBV6-5 to TRBJ2-5; 7 positions match TRBD1. After removal of 8 bases from V and 7 bases from J, the junction contained 7 bases not matched to a gene. The CDR3 runs 12 residues. The germline gives CDR1 MNHEY, CDR2 SVGAGI. The CDR3 nucleotides are TGTGCCAGCGTCAGGGGGTTGGGGACCCAGTACTTC. This gives the protein CASVRGLGTQYF.